The 10 T cell receptor beta chains below come from one sample, sequenced in a study of blood T cell repertoires in COVID-19. Repertoires were generated with immunoSEQ multiplex PCR, while TCRdb's copy carries only in-frame clones and drops some. The sample lists roughly 180,000 clones, approximately 81% seen once, with 15% to 20% in the top ten. Material: PBMCs or T cells enriched from blood (not recorded which). These receptors were taken from a man between 60 and 75 years old who had recovered from COVID-19.

For this clone: Relative to the germline gene, one junction end is altered; a read error may explain this. CDR3: CASTLSTGTNEKLFF. The CDR3 DNA reads TGTGCCAGCACTTTAAGTACAGGGACTAATGAAAAACTGTTTTTT. The chain recombines TRBV28 with TRBJ1-4, with D tentatively TRBD1 (6 bases). CDR1 and CDR2 (germline): MDHEN, SYDVKM. This CDR3 is built from 15 residues.

The V and J genes are TRBV9 and TRBJ2-3; no clear D. V lost 5 bases, J lost 3 bases, and 22 bases lay in between. Germline V lookup: CDR1 SGDLS, CDR2 YYNGEE. The CDR3 has 17 amino acids. The CDR3 nucleotides are TGTGCCAGCAGTACGAGAAGTGCGGTAAGGTGGACAGATACGCAGTATTTT. This encodes CASSTRSAVRWTDTQYF. Looking up the rest from reference TRBV9 and TRBJ2-3 gives the full variable domain: DSGVTQTPKHLITATGQRVTLRCSPRSGDLSVYWYQQSLDQGLQFLIQYYNGEERAKGNILERFSAQQFPDLHSELNLSSLELGDSALYFCASSTRSAVRWTDTQYFGPGTRLTVL.

This chain links TRBV18 with TRBJ1-5, with a weak D call TRBD1 (6 bases). Germline assignment: CDR1 KGHSH and CDR2 LQKENI. Trimming stripped 2 bases from V and 4 bases from J, with 9 bases between. This CDR3 is built from 14 residues. DNA for the CDR3: TGTGCCAGCTCACCAACGGACAGAAATCAGCCCCAGCATTTT. Translation: CASSPTDRNQPQHF. The complete variable domain, with remaining parts taken from reference TRBV18 and TRBJ1-5, reads NAGVMQNPRHLVRRRGQEARLRCSPMKGHSHVYWYRQLPEEGLKFMVYLQKENIIDESGMPKERFSAEFPKEGPSILRIQQVVRGDSAAYFCASSPTDRNQPQHFGDGTRLSIL.

This clone has just a few counts. V gene TRBV11-2 combines with J gene TRBJ2-7; weak D call: TRBD1 (5 bases). The CDR3 is made up of 15 amino acids. V was trimmed by 0 bases and J by 2 bases, leaving 11 bases between them. The germline gives CDR1 SGHAT, CDR2 FQNNGV. The CDR3 nucleotides read TGTGCCAGCAGCTTAGAAGGGGATCCAACCTACGAGCAGTACTTC. Translating it yields CASSLEGDPTYEQYF. The variable domain in full, completed from reference TRBV11-2 and TRBJ2-7, reads EAGVAQSPRYKIIEKRQSVAFWCNPISGHATLYWYQQILGQGPKLLIQFQNNGVVDDSQLPKDRFSAERLKGVDSTLKIQPAKLEDSAVYLCASSLEGDPTYEQYFGPGTRLTVT.

The rearrangement joins TRBV29-1 to TRBJ2-7; 12 bases are a match to TRBD2. From germline, CDR1 is SQVTM and CDR2 ANQGSEA. Trimming took 4 bases from V and 6 from J; bases not matched to a gene: 7. The CDR3 length is 14 residues. The CDR3 loop reads CSVALAGGSLEQYF. CDR3 DNA sequence: TGCAGCGTTGCTCTAGCGGGAGGGTCCCTCGAGCAGTACTTC.

This rearrangement joins TRBV2 to TRBJ1-5; D is uncertain. The germline V and J ends were trimmed by 6 bases and 0 bases, with 12 bases remaining between them. Germline CDR1 is SNHLY and CDR2 is FYNNEI. This CDR3 region has 15 residues. DNA for the CDR3: TGTGCCAGCAGGGGCCAGTTGAATAGCAATCAGCCCCAGCATTTT. Protein sequence: CASRGQLNSNQPQHF.

V is TRBV5-1 and J is TRBJ1-3, with a tentative D call TRBD1 (5 bases). Germline CDR1 is SGHRS and CDR2 is YFSETQ. This CDR3 comprises 16 residues. Trimming shortened V by 0 bases and J by 0 bases, and 10 bases separated the two germline ends. The CDR3 DNA is TGCGCCAGCAGCTTGGTAGGGGAAGCCTCTGGAAACACCATATATTTT. Translated, it gives CASSLVGEASGNTIYF.

The genes are TRBV2 and TRBJ2-2; D is possibly TRBD2 (5 bases). The CDR3 extends over 17 amino acids. V was cut by 7 bases and J by 3 bases, with 21 bases left in between. CDR1 and CDR2 (germline): SNHLY, FYNNEI. In DNA form, the CDR3 reads TGTGCCAGCACCCTACCCAGGAGCGGACGGGACACCGGGGAGCTGTTTTTT. This encodes CASTLPRSGRDTGELFF.

The genes are TRBV18 and TRBJ1-4; no firm D call. The CDR3 totals 16 residues. Trimming pared 3 bases from V and 0 bases from J, leaving 11 bases between. Germline V gives CDR1 KGHSH, CDR2 LQKENI. DNA of the CDR3: TGTGCCAGCTCACCGGGAGCCGGGTCAACTAATGAAAAACTGTTTTTT. Protein: CASSPGAGSTNEKLFF.

This chain connects TRBV29-1 to TRBJ1-2; 10 bases are a match to TRBD1. Per the germline V gene, CDR1 is SQVTM and CDR2 is ANQGSEA. CDR3 length: 13 residues. With 4 bases clipped from V and 5 bases from J, the junction kept 4 bases outside the gene matches. Written as DNA, the CDR3 is TGCAGCGTTGCAATGGGACAGGGGTATGGCTACACCTTC. Protein: CSVAMGQGYGYTF.